This entry lists 17 T cell receptor beta chains sequenced from one sample in a study of Tregs in tolerant kidney transplant recipients. Only in-frame clones appear in the TCRdb table, and some are missing; sequencing was by immunoSEQ multiplex PCR. The sample holds about 94,000 clones, approximately 93% seen once. The source was CD4+ T cells from blood, collected before the transplant. The receptors originated from a human donor who received a combined kidney and bone marrow transplant.

The chain couples TRBV2 to TRBJ2-7; maybe TRBD1 (6 bases). V lost 6 bases to trimming and J lost 5 bases, with 11 bases between them. The germline V gene has CDR1 SNHLY and CDR2 FYNNEI. The CDR3 sequence is 12 residues long. CDR3 region: CASSLYRDEQYF. CDR3 nucleotides: TGTGCCAGCAGCTTATACAGGGACGAGCAGTACTTC.

The chain employs TRBV18 and TRBJ2-7; 8 bases are a match to TRBD1. Germline lookup yields CDR1 KGHSH and CDR2 LQKENI. This CDR3 has 14 residues. V lost 3 bases to trimming and J lost 0 bases; unmatched junction nucleotides: 1. The chain's CDR3 is CASSPQGASYEQYF. The CDR3 DNA reads TGTGCCAGCTCACCGCAGGGGGCCTCCTACGAGCAGTACTTC.

CDR3 in amino acids: CASSATGKDYGYTF. The DNA for the CDR3 is TGTGCCAGCAGCGCCACAGGGAAGGACTATGGCTACACCTTC. The chain links TRBV9 to TRBJ1-2; tentatively, D is TRBD1 (6 bases). The germline CDR1 and CDR2 sequences are SGDLS and YYNGEE. Trimming cost V 3 bases and J 3 bases, with 12 bases left between them. The CDR3 contains 14 residues.

The V gene is TRBV4-3, the J gene TRBJ2-3; TRBD1 matches 11 bases. Germline lookup yields CDR1 LGHNA and CDR2 YSLEER. The trim removed 1 base at V and 8 bases at J, leaving 8 bases unmatched. The CDR3 is 16 residues long. DNA for the CDR3: TGCGCCAGCAGCCAAGGATGGGACAGGGGGTTAAGTACGCAGTATTTT. Encoded protein: CASSQGWDRGLSTQYF.

The rearrangement uses TRBV4-1 and TRBJ1-6; tentative D call: TRBD1 (5 bases). With 0 bases removed from V and 9 bases from J, the gap between germline ends came to 15 bases. Germline V lookup: CDR1 MGHRA, CDR2 YSYEKL. The CDR3 contains 16 residues. The CDR3 here is CASSQDQGGYSSPLHF. The CDR3 DNA follows: TGCGCCAGCAGCCAAGACCAGGGAGGATACAGTTCACCCCTCCACTTT.

Comment on this clone: The sample holds other DNA sequences that translate to the same CDR3. The rearrangement joins TRBV6-5 to TRBJ1-6; the D gene is possibly TRBD1 (6 bases). Germline CDR1 is MNHEY and CDR2 is SVGAGI. V lost 9 bases and J lost 6, with 18 bases in between. This CDR3 contains 15 residues. This CDR3 reads CASLRGAPGNSPLHF. The CDR3 nucleotides read TGTGCCAGTTTGCGGGGGGCTCCTGGTAATTCACCCCTCCACTTT.

The chain combines TRBV4-3 with TRBJ1-1; 7 bases match TRBD1. V dropped 6 bases and J dropped 1; count of bases not matched to a gene: 5. CDR1 and CDR2 (germline): LGHNA, YSLEER. This CDR3 spans 14 amino acids. CDR3 DNA: TGCGCCAGCAGTAGGGGGCCGAAGAACACTGAAGCTTTCTTT. Protein sequence: CASSRGPKNTEAFF.

This clone has just one count. This chain uses TRBV7-2 with TRBJ2-7, with D perhaps matching TRBD1 (6 bases). The V and J ends lost 5 bases and 5 bases respectively, with 10 bases between them. The V gene's germline CDR1 is SGHTA and CDR2 FQGNSA. The CDR3 spans 12 residues. The CDR3, as DNA: TGTGCCAGCAGCAACCAGGGGAACGAGCAGTACTTC. Its protein product is CASSNQGNEQYF.

The gene calls are TRBV28 and TRBJ2-1; no firm D call. This CDR3 is built from 14 residues. Between the trimmed V and J ends, which lost 5 bases and 9 bases, there was a span of 17 bases. CDR1 is MDHEN, CDR2 SYDVKM, per germline. CDR3 sequence (DNA): TGTGCCAGCAGTACGAAAATCCTTAGAAGTGAGCAGTTCTTC. Its translation is CASSTKILRSEQFF.

The rearrangement uses TRBV4-3 and TRBJ2-3; 8 nucleotides line up with TRBD1. Germline CDR1 is LGHNA and CDR2 is YSLEER. This CDR3 comprises 18 residues. Losses at the gene ends were 0 bases for V and 2 bases for J; bases not matched to a gene: 10. CDR3 sequence (DNA): TGCGCCAGCAGCCAAGATGATCGGGGCCAGGGGGCCACAGATACGCAGTATTTT. Protein: CASSQDDRGQGATDTQYF.

The rearrangement links TRBV7-8 to TRBJ1-5; D ambiguous. Deletions cut 1 base from V and 2 bases from J, with 9 bases between. The CDR3 is made up of 15 amino acids. CDR1 is SGHVS, CDR2 FQNEAQ, per germline. The CDR3 DNA reads TGTGCCAGCAGCTTAGGGAGAGTGGGCAATCAGCCCCAGCATTTT. The encoded protein is CASSLGRVGNQPQHF.

V gene TRBV6-6 combines with J gene TRBJ1-5; 7 bases are shared with TRBD1. CDR1 and CDR2 from the germline V gene are MNHNY and SVGAGI (reference sequence). The CDR3 totals 16 residues. V lost 5 bases to trimming and J lost 4 bases; unmatched junction nucleotides: 11. The CDR3 sequence is CASSPPGQFRNQPQHF. The CDR3, as DNA: TGTGCCAGCAGTCCCCCGGGACAGTTCAGAAATCAGCCCCAGCATTTT.

This clone has more than one count but fewer than ten. The rearrangement links TRBV29-1 to TRBJ2-1; 10 positions match TRBD1. The CDR3 extends over 15 amino acids. Trimming cost V 7 bases and J 6 bases; bases outside gene matches: 12. Germline V lookup: CDR1 SQVTM, CDR2 ANQGSEA. The CDR3 here is CSARRGTGVINEQFF. CDR3 DNA sequence: TGCAGCGCTCGTCGGGGGACAGGGGTTATCAATGAGCAGTTCTTC.

The V and J genes are TRBV2 and TRBJ2-2; a possible D gene is TRBD2 (5 bases). Germline-derived CDR1 and CDR2 are SNHLY and FYNNEI. V dropped 4 bases and J dropped 2 bases, with 11 bases sitting between them. CDR3 size: 15 residues. CDR3 bases: TGTGCCAGCAGTGTGGAGCGGCTTAACACCGGGGAGCTGTTTTTT. Amino acids: CASSVERLNTGELFF.

CDR3 nucleotides: TGTGCCAGCAGCGTAGATGTTGGGGGCCACAATGAAAAACTGTTTTTT. Its protein is CASSVDVGGHNEKLFF. This chain connects TRBV9 to TRBJ1-4, with D perhaps matching TRBD1 (6 bases). The length of the CDR3 is 16 residues. CDR1 and CDR2 from the germline V gene are SGDLS and YYNGEE. The V end was cut by 0 bases, the J end by 5 bases, with 14 bases between.

This chain uses TRBV5-4 with TRBJ2-7, with TRBD2 matching over 8 bases. Germline V gives CDR1 SGHNT, CDR2 YYREEE (reference sequence). The CDR3 is made up of 14 amino acids. The V segment lost 1 base and the J segment 4 bases; nucleotides outside the gene matches: 4. The CDR3: CASSLSGSGYEQYF. In nucleotides, the CDR3 is TGTGCCAGCAGCTTGAGCGGGAGTGGGTACGAGCAGTACTTC.

The V call is TRBV5-4, the J call TRBJ2-1, with D perhaps TRBD2 (5 bases). The CDR3 sequence is 14 residues long. The V end was cut by 3 bases, the J end by 7 bases, with 14 bases between. Per germline, CDR1 SGHNT and CDR2 YYREEE (reference sequence). CDR3 loop: CASSSVRVSNEQFF. The CDR3 bases are TGTGCCAGCAGCTCGGTGAGGGTGTCGAATGAGCAGTTCTTC. Drawing the rest from reference TRBV5-4 and TRBJ2-1, the complete variable domain is ETGVTQSPTHLIKTRGQQVTLRCSSQSGHNTVSWYQQALGQGPQFIFQYYREEENGRGNFPPRFSGLQFPNYSSELNVNALELDDSALYLCASSSVRVSNEQFFGPGTRLTVL.